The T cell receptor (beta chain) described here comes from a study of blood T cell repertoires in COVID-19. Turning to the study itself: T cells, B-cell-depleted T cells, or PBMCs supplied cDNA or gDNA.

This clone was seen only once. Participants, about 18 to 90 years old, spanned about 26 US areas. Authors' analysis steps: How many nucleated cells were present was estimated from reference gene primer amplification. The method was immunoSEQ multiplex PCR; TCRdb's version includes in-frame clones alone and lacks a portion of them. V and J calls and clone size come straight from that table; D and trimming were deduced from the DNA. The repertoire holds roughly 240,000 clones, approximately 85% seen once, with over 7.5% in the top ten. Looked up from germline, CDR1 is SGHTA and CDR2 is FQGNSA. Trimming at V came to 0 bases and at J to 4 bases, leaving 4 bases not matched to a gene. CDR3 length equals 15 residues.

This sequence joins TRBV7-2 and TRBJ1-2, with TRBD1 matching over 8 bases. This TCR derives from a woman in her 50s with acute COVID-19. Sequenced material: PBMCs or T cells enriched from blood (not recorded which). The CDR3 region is CASSLAPTGAYGYTF. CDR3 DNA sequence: TGTGCCAGCAGCTTAGCGCCGACAGGGGCCTATGGCTACACCTTC.